Each of the 5 T cell receptor beta chains below was sequenced from the same sample in a study of shared clonotypes between healthy human individuals. This table comes from immunoSEQ multiplex PCR, and its TCRdb copy is limited to in-frame clones, with some not included. The table lists fewer than 400,000 clones, about 74% of them singletons, with around 10% in the top ten. Input material: memory CD4+ T cells sorted from blood. Subset given: CD45RA-negative fraction. These receptor sequences come from a man aged 25-45 years in good health.

V gene TRBV5-5 combines with J gene TRBJ2-1; TRBD2 agrees at 8 bases. CDR1 SGHKS and CDR2 YYEKEE come from the germline V gene (reference sequence). The J segment lost 9 bases and the V segment lost 2 bases, leaving 19 bases of the junction unmatched. This CDR3 is 18 amino acids long. The CDR3 loop is CASSLWGLGSHSYREQFF. CDR3 sequence (DNA): TGTGCCAGCAGCTTATGGGGACTAGGTTCTCATTCCTACCGTGAGCAGTTCTTC.

The rearrangement links TRBV5-4 to TRBJ2-3, with 9 bases matching TRBD2. This CDR3 is 16 amino acids long. Germline V gives CDR1 SGHNT, CDR2 YYREEE (reference sequence). Trimming removed 0 bases from V and 5 bases from J; junction bases left unmatched: 7. The CDR3 sequence: CASSLALAGSLDTQYF. The CDR3 DNA sequence: TGTGCCAGCAGCTTGGCGCTAGCGGGATCCCTAGATACGCAGTATTTT.

This chain links TRBV9 with TRBJ2-2; unclear D gene. The CDR3 spans 14 residues. Trimming pared 0 bases from V and 0 bases from J, leaving 3 bases between. The V gene's germline CDR1 is SGDLS and CDR2 YYNGEE. The CDR3 nucleotides are TGTGCCAGCAGCGTAGTAACGAACACCGGGGAGCTGTTTTTT. This translates into CASSVVTNTGELFF.

The V and J genes are TRBV7-9 and TRBJ1-1, with a possible D match to TRBD1 (5 bases). Germline CDR1 and CDR2: SEHNR and FQNEAQ (reference sequence). This CDR3 is 13 amino acids long. Trimming took 8 bases from V and 0 from J, leaving 10 bases between them. CDR3 coding DNA: TGTGCCAGCGAACGACAGCTGAACACTGAAGCTTTCTTT. Translating gives CASERQLNTEAFF.

J is TRBJ1-5 and V is TRBV19; D may be TRBD1 (6 bases). From germline, CDR1 is LNHDA and CDR2 SQIVND (reference sequence). V was trimmed by 0 bases and J by 2 bases, leaving 11 bases between them. The CDR3 is 16 residues long. CDR3 nucleotides: TGTGCCAGTAGTATAGAGACAGGAGGACGCAATCAGCCCCAGCATTTT. Its translation: CASSIETGGRNQPQHF.